The 12 T cell receptor beta chains given below trace back to one sample, sequenced in a study of CD8 T cells in ankylosing spondylitis. TCRdb ran MiXCR on the 5' RACE reads and lists one entry per CDR3 protein. The table records 310,000 or so distinct CDR3 sequences, 20% of them present only once. Sequenced: blood, either unsorted or a sorted T cell fraction (not recorded which). Source of these receptors: a male donor with ankylosing spondylitis or in good health (not recorded which).

This chain joins TRBV7-9 and TRBJ1-1; a weak D match, TRBD1 (5 bases). Looked up from germline, CDR1 is SEHNR and CDR2 is FQNEAQ (reference sequence). CDR3 length: 12 amino acids. With 7 bases removed from V and 6 bases from J, the gap between germline ends came to 12 bases. The CDR3 is CASKAGMAEAFF. DNA of the CDR3: TGTGCCAGCAAGGCAGGGATGGCTGAAGCTTTCTTT. The full variable domain, completed using reference TRBV7-9 and TRBJ1-1, is DTGVSQNPRHKITKRGQNVTFRCDPISEHNRLYWYRQTLGQGPEFLTYFQNEAQLEKSRLLSDRFSAERPKGSFSTLEIQRTEQGDSAMYLCASKAGMAEAFFGQGTRLTVV.

This clonotype was seen only a few times. The genes are TRBV5-1 and TRBJ2-3, with a weak D call TRBD1 (6 bases). Per the germline V gene, CDR1 is SGHRS and CDR2 is YFSETQ. The CDR3 is 13 amino acids. V was cut by 4 bases and J by 4 bases, with 10 bases left in between. Here the CDR3 DNA reads TGCGCCAGCAGCACACAGGGATCAGATACGCAGTATTTT. Protein product: CASSTQGSDTQYF.

V gene TRBV28 combines with J gene TRBJ1-4, with D possibly matching TRBD1 (5 bases). V dropped 3 bases and J dropped 7 bases, with 12 bases sitting between them. Germline V gene sequence: CDR1 MDHEN, CDR2 SYDVKM. This CDR3 has 14 residues. The CDR3 sequence is CASSLGQLSEKLFF. Here the CDR3 DNA reads TGTGCCAGCAGTTTGGGGCAGTTAAGTGAAAAACTGTTTTTT. Full variable domain (remainder filled in from reference TRBV28 and TRBJ1-4): DVKVTQSSRYLVKRTGEKVFLECVQDMDHENMFWYRQDPGLGLRLIYFSYDVKMKEKGDIPEGYSVSREKKERFSLILESASTNQTSMYLCASSLGQLSEKLFFGSGTQLSVL.

Notes on this clonotype: A much larger clone lies a single base off, so this may be a read error. The chain is built from TRBV10-2 and TRBJ2-3; 8 bases map to TRBD2. The length of the CDR3 is 14 residues. The germline V gene encodes CDR1 WSHSY and CDR2 SAAADI. CDR3 nucleotides: TGCGCCAGCAGAGAGCGGGGGCTCACAGATGCGCAGTATTTT. Its protein is CASRERGLTDAQYF.

The table lists this clonotype with a few counts. The chain links TRBV20-1 to TRBJ2-1; TRBD2 matches 8 bases. Germline CDR1 DFQATT, CDR2 SNEGSKA (reference sequence). This CDR3 region has 15 residues. J was trimmed by 3 bases and V by 6 bases; bases with no gene match: 10. CDR3 DNA sequence: TGCAGTGCATCGAAACCCGGGACTAGCTACAATGAGCAGTTCTTC. It specifies CSASKPGTSYNEQFF.

Concerning this clonotype: A much bigger clone sits one base away, suggesting this may be a read error. The CDR3 spells CASRDLPGSGVLFF. CDR3 coding DNA: TGCGCCAGCAGGGACCTCCCGGGCTCCGGGGTGCTGTTTTTT. This chain links TRBV5-1 with TRBJ2-2, with a weak D call TRBD2 (5 bases). CDR1 and CDR2 from the germline V gene are SGHRS and YFSETQ. CDR3 length: 14 amino acids. The variable domain in full, completed from reference TRBV5-1 and TRBJ2-2, reads KAGVTQTPRYLIKTRGQQVTLSCSPISGHRSVSWYQQTPGQGLQFLFEYFSETQRNKGNFPGRFSGRQFSNSRSEMNVSTLELGDSALYLCASRDLPGSGVLFFGEGSRLTVL.

The chain has TRBV20-1 and TRBJ2-4, with 8 bases aligning to TRBD1. The CDR3 covers 14 residues. CDR1 DFQATT and CDR2 SNEGSKA come from the germline V gene (reference sequence). The junction had 5 bases not matched to a gene; V was cut back by 4 bases and J by 3 bases. The DNA of the CDR3 is TGCAGTGCTAACCGGGACAGGAACAAAAACATTCAGTACTTC. Its translation: CSANRDRNKNIQYF.

This clonotype has a count of ten or more. This rearrangement joins TRBV5-1 to TRBJ2-2; TRBD1 agrees at 7 bases. Germline trimming cut 4 bases from V and 3 bases from J; bases unmatched to any gene: 3. The CDR3 has 14 amino acids. From germline, CDR1 is SGHRS and CDR2 YFSETQ. The CDR3 nucleotides are TGCGCCAGCAGCCTCCAGGGGGACACCGGGGAGCTGTTTTTT. Translating it yields CASSLQGDTGELFF.

This chain joins TRBV12-3 or TRBV12-4 and TRBJ1-2, with a possible D match to TRBD1 (5 bases). This CDR3 has 17 residues. V was clipped by 5 bases and J by 3 bases, with 22 bases between them. CDR3 bases: TGTGCCAGCAGTGACGGGGCCCTCGGGGCGAGGCACTATGGCTACACCTTC. This codes for CASSDGALGARHYGYTF.

The genes are TRBV7-9 and TRBJ2-5; no definite D call. The CDR3 has 14 amino acids. From germline, CDR1 is SEHNR and CDR2 FQNEAQ (reference sequence). Trimming shortened V by 5 bases and J by 2 bases, and 12 bases separated the two germline ends. In DNA, the CDR3 is TGTGCCAGCAGCCCCCCCCCGGGTCAAGAGACCCAGTACTTC. Amino acid sequence: CASSPPPGQETQYF.

About this clonotype: A junction end diverges from the germline sequence, so it may reflect a read error. This chain uses TRBV6-1 with TRBJ1-1; D gene uncertain. In germline, CDR1 is MNHNS, CDR2 SASEGT. The CDR3 contains 13 residues. CDR3 DNA: TGTGCCAGCAGTGAAGTAGTGGGCACTGGAGCTTTCTTT. Amino acids: CASSEVVGTGAFF.

CDR3 sequence (DNA): TGTGCCAGCTCGTGGGGATTGAGAGATACGCAGTATTTT. It codes for CASSWGLRDTQYF. This chain joins TRBV27 and TRBJ2-3; D is uncertain. Trimming pared 8 bases from V and 5 bases from J, leaving 14 bases between. Germline V gene lookup returns CDR1 MNHEY and CDR2 SMNVEV (reference sequence). This CDR3 spans 13 amino acids.